These 30 T cell receptor beta chains originate from one sample sequenced in a study of blood T cells in healthy people across ages. The use of a sample-barcoded 5' primer and a J-beta primer mix characterized a second PCR of roughly 6 to 11 cycles. TCRdb passed the 5' RACE reads through MiXCR, listing each CDR3 protein once. The sample has fewer than 950,000 distinct CDR3 sequences; about 36% are singletons. The sample consisted of blood. The receptors were gathered from a young man in good health.

There are a few counts of this clonotype. The chain is built from TRBV12-3 or TRBV12-4 and TRBJ1-5; no reliable D call. The CDR3 extends over 13 amino acids. With 5 bases removed from V and 7 bases from J, the gap between germline ends came to 12 bases. The CDR3 region has the DNA TGTGCCAGCAGTAGAGGTGGAGACCAGCCCCAGCATTTT. This translates into CASSRGGDQPQHF.

The V gene is TRBV5-1, the J gene TRBJ2-4; the match to TRBD2 covers 8 bases. Matching the DNA end better, TRBJ2-5 makes the J call doubtful. Germline V lookup: CDR1 SGHRS, CDR2 YFSETQ. The CDR3 spans 15 residues. The CDR3 DNA follows: TGCGCCAGCAGCTTGGCCTTGGCGGGAGGAGAGACCCAGTACTTC. This translates into CASSLALAGGETQYF.

V is TRBV4-2 and J is TRBJ2-1; tentative D call: TRBD2 (6 bases). The CDR3 has 14 amino acids. Germline V CDR1 and CDR2: LGHNA, YNFKEQ. V lost 0 bases to trimming and J lost 13 bases, with 16 bases between them. The CDR3 region is CASSQEGLRETQFF. CDR3 DNA sequence: TGTGCCAGCAGCCAAGAAGGGTTACGGGAGACCCAGTTCTTC.

The V call is TRBV12-3 or TRBV12-4, the J call TRBJ1-2; D gene ambiguous. There are 14 residues in the CDR3. V lost 3 bases to trimming and J lost 4 bases, with 12 bases between them. The CDR3 region is CASSFRRMSYGYTF. The CDR3 coding sequence is TGTGCCAGCAGTTTCCGTCGGATGAGCTATGGCTACACCTTC.

The V call is TRBV7-9, the J call TRBJ2-1, with D hard to call. Germline V gene data show CDR1 as SEHNR and CDR2 as FQNEAQ (reference sequence). This CDR3 contains 15 residues. Trimming took 4 bases from V and 1 from J, leaving 11 bases between them. CDR3 bases: TGTGCCAGCAGCTCTATAAGGATGTCCTACAATGAGCAGTTCTTC. It encodes CASSSIRMSYNEQFF.

In the case of this clonotype: This sequence may be a read error, since a much larger clone differs from it by one base. This rearrangement joins TRBV20-1 to TRBJ2-3; D uncertain. In germline, CDR1 is DFQATT, CDR2 SNEGSKA (reference sequence). The CDR3 sequence is 15 residues long. CDR3 nucleotides: TGCAGTGCTAATATCGATGGCCATAGCACAGATACGCGGTATTTT. This sequence encodes CSANIDGHSTDTRYF.

This clonotype came up many times. This chain uses TRBV12-3 or TRBV12-4 with TRBJ1-2, with D maybe TRBD1 (6 bases). V gave up 1 base and J gave up 4 bases, with 13 bases separating them. The CDR3 length is 15 residues. CDR3 in DNA: TGTGCCAGCAGTTTAGGGGGGGCTGGCTCCTATGGCTACACCTTC. Protein sequence: CASSLGGAGSYGYTF.

V usage is TRBV4-3 and J usage is TRBJ1-4, with D perhaps TRBD1 (6 bases). The CDR3 runs 16 residues. Trimming removed 0 bases from V and 4 bases from J, with 12 bases in between. The germline V gene encodes CDR1 LGHNA and CDR2 YSLEER. The CDR3 DNA reads as TGCGCCAGCAGCCAAGATCCCGGGACAAGTAATGAAAAACTGTTTTTT. It translates to CASSQDPGTSNEKLFF.

This clonotype was counted only a few times. The rearrangement uses TRBV5-1 and TRBJ1-2; D is unclear. The CDR3 consists of 14 residues. CDR1 and CDR2 from the germline V gene are SGHRS and YFSETQ. The ends were cut back, 1 base at V and 7 bases at J, with 14 bases in the middle. The CDR3 is CASSLPGIESGYTF. CDR3 bases: TGCGCCAGCAGCTTGCCCGGGATCGAGAGTGGCTACACCTTC.

This clonotype was seen a handful of times. The chain recombines TRBV6-5 with TRBJ2-6, with a possible D match to TRBD2 (5 bases). The germline V and J ends were trimmed by 7 bases and 0 bases, with 10 bases remaining between them. CDR1 is MNHEY and CDR2 is SVGAGI in the germline V gene. This CDR3 is 15 amino acids long. The CDR3 reads CASTQRGSGANVLTF. The CDR3 coding sequence is TGTGCCAGCACCCAACGGGGCTCTGGGGCCAACGTCCTGACTTTC.

This clonotype has a handful of counts. One junction end disagrees with the germline gene, perhaps due to a read error. The chain recombines TRBV5-1 with TRBJ2-5, with 7 bases fitting TRBD2. Germline V CDR1 and CDR2: SGHRS, YFSETQ. This CDR3 region has 15 residues. The CDR3 bases are TGCGCCAGCAGATTGGGGGGGGAATGGTGGAATGAGCAGTACTTC. Protein product: CASRLGGEWWNEQYF.

Ten or more counts support this clonotype. The rearrangement uses TRBV5-1 and TRBJ2-6; D gene uncertain. The germline V gene encodes CDR1 SGHRS and CDR2 YFSETQ. This CDR3 is built from 15 residues. V was trimmed by 2 bases and J by 0 bases, leaving 6 bases between them. The CDR3: CASSLANSGANVLTF. The CDR3 DNA is TGCGCCAGCAGCTTAGCCAACTCTGGGGCCAACGTCCTGACTTTC.

The rearrangement links TRBV7-9 to TRBJ1-5, with D uncertain. This CDR3 contains 15 residues. The germline V and J ends were trimmed by 7 bases and 4 bases, with 17 bases remaining between them. Germline CDR1 is SEHNR and CDR2 is FQNEAQ (reference sequence). The CDR3 loop is CASTKDGTPNQPQHF. In nucleotides, the CDR3 is TGTGCCAGCACCAAGGACGGCACTCCAAATCAGCCCCAGCATTTT.

This clonotype was seen a handful of times. This rearrangement joins TRBV2 to TRBJ2-1; the D is unclear. The germline V gene encodes CDR1 SNHLY and CDR2 FYNNEI. This CDR3 has 13 amino acids. The ends were cut back, 8 bases at V and 2 bases at J, with 10 bases in the middle. The CDR3 loop is CASQPAAYNEQFF. The DNA of the CDR3 is TGTGCCAGCCAACCCGCAGCCTACAATGAGCAGTTCTTC.

The chain carries TRBV6-2 or TRBV6-3 and TRBJ2-5; possible D gene TRBD2, 6 bases. CDR3 length: 14 amino acids. V shed 4 bases and J shed 1 base, with 10 bases lying between them. Per germline, CDR1 MNHEY and CDR2 SVGEGT. In DNA, the CDR3 is TGTGCCAGCAGTTCGACTAGTGCCCAAGAGACCCAGTACTTC. Translating it yields CASSSTSAQETQYF.

The V gene is TRBV25-1, the J gene TRBJ1-5, with a possible D match to TRBD1 (6 bases). In germline, CDR1 is MGHDK, CDR2 SYGVNS. Trimming removed 4 bases at V and 1 base at J, with 11 bases between. This CDR3 comprises 15 residues. The CDR3 sequence: CASSGPGTSNQPQHF. CDR3 nucleotides: TGTGCCAGCAGTGGACCCGGGACAAGCAATCAGCCCCAGCATTTT.

The J gene is TRBJ1-4, the V gene TRBV20-1, with 12 bases lining up with TRBD1. V lost 5 bases, J lost 0 bases, and 10 bases stayed unmatched. The CDR3 is 18 residues long. The germline V gene encodes CDR1 DFQATT and CDR2 SNEGSKA (reference sequence). CDR3 sequence (DNA): TGCAGTGCTCCCCTGGGGGACAGGGGGCAATCAACTAATGAAAAACTGTTTTTT. It codes for CSAPLGDRGQSTNEKLFF.

This clonotype was picked up a small number of times. This chain links TRBV10-3 with TRBJ2-5, with a tentative D call TRBD1 (5 bases). The germline gives CDR1 ENHRY, CDR2 SYGVKD. The CDR3 contains 14 residues. V lost 7 bases, J lost 11 bases, and 23 bases lay in between. CDR3 sequence (DNA): TGTGCCATCACACCCGACGGACAATCCGGAGAGCAGTACTTC. This sequence encodes CAITPDGQSGEQYF.

The V gene is TRBV7-9, the J gene TRBJ1-2, with a possible D match to TRBD1 (6 bases). The V end lost 4 bases, the J end lost 6 bases, and 24 bases lay between the germline ends. Germline V lookup: CDR1 SEHNR, CDR2 FQNEAQ (reference sequence). The CDR3 runs 17 residues. CDR3 sequence reads: CASSSSGRTDTTNGYTF. DNA for the CDR3: TGTGCCAGCAGCTCTTCCGGTAGGACAGACACGACTAATGGCTACACCTTC.

The chain carries TRBV12-5 and TRBJ2-1; possibly TRBD2 for D (6 bases). This CDR3 is 16 amino acids long. Germline CDR1 and CDR2: LGHNT and FRNRAP. The ends were cut back, 0 bases at V and 5 bases at J, with 14 bases in the middle. CDR3 DNA sequence: TGTGCTAGTGGTTTGGTACTGTCGCGGGACCACAATGAGCAGTTCTTC. Translated, it gives CASGLVLSRDHNEQFF.

The chain couples TRBV9 to TRBJ2-7, with 10 bases fitting TRBD2. The CDR3 is 16 amino acids. The J segment lost 7 bases and the V segment lost 1 base, leaving 11 bases of the junction unmatched. Germline V gene lookup returns CDR1 SGDLS and CDR2 YYNGEE. CDR3 amino acids: CASSVTRAGGRDEQYF. For the CDR3, the DNA is TGTGCCAGCAGCGTAACAAGAGCGGGGGGGCGGGATGAGCAGTACTTC. The full variable domain, completed using reference TRBV9 and TRBJ2-7, is DSGVTQTPKHLITATGQRVTLRCSPRSGDLSVYWYQQSLDQGLQFLIQYYNGEERAKGNILERFSAQQFPDLHSELNLSSLELGDSALYFCASSVTRAGGRDEQYFGPGTRLTVT.

In this sample, this clonotype turned up many times. A read error may be the cause here, since a much bigger clone is one base away. The chain employs TRBV7-8 and TRBJ2-7; 10 nucleotides align to TRBD1. Losses at the gene ends were 5 bases for V and 2 bases for J; bases not matched to a gene: 3. Germline-derived CDR1 and CDR2 are SGHVS and FQNEAQ. The CDR3 sequence is 14 residues long. The CDR3 sequence is CASSGGTGAYEQYF. CDR3 DNA sequence: TGTGCCAGCAGCGGGGGGACAGGGGCCTACGAGCAGTACTTC.

This clonotype showed up just once. Being one base from a much bigger clone, this may be a read error. The chain links TRBV29-1 to TRBJ2-1; D remains ambiguous. This CDR3 contains 16 residues. Per germline, CDR1 SQVTM and CDR2 ANQGSEA. CDR3 amino acids: CSVEDTAESSDNEQFF. Written as DNA, the CDR3 is TGCAGCGTTGAAGATACGGCAGAGAGCTCCGACAATGAGCAGTTCTTC.

In this sample, this clonotype turned up a few times. The J gene is TRBJ2-5, the V gene TRBV7-9; TRBD2 aligns across 13 bases. The germline gives CDR1 SEHNR, CDR2 FQNEAQ (reference sequence). This CDR3 is 16 amino acids long. Trimming cost V 0 bases and J 5 bases; bases outside gene matches: 3. The CDR3 DNA sequence: TGTGCCAGCAGCTTAGCCAGGACTAGCGGGAGTGAGACCCAGTACTTC. This gives the protein CASSLARTSGSETQYF.

V is TRBV12-3 or TRBV12-4 and J is TRBJ2-5, with TRBD2 matching over 10 bases. The CDR3 length is 16 residues. V shed 5 bases, J shed 0 bases, and the junction held 6 bases outside the gene matches. The CDR3 DNA reads TGTGCCAGCAGTGGGCTTGGACTAGCGGACCAAGAGACCCAGTACTTC. It codes for CASSGLGLADQETQYF.

This clonotype was recorded a few times. This rearrangement joins TRBV12-3 or TRBV12-4 to TRBJ1-2; D uncertain. The CDR3 length is 13 residues. V dropped 3 bases and J dropped 4 bases, with 9 bases sitting between them. The chain's CDR3 is CASSLTSFYGYTF. The CDR3 coding sequence is TGTGCCAGCAGTTTGACAAGTTTCTATGGCTACACCTTC.

V usage is TRBV12-3 or TRBV12-4 and J usage is TRBJ1-5, with 7 bases fitting TRBD1. V was clipped by 3 bases and J by 0 bases; unmatched bases: 5. The CDR3 spans 16 residues. The CDR3 bases are TGTGCCAGCAGTTTCGGGGCAGGGGGTAGCAATCAGCCCCAGCATTTT. Its protein is CASSFGAGGSNQPQHF.

The chain has TRBV4-1 and TRBJ1-4, with D perhaps matching TRBD1 (5 bases). V was pared by 0 bases and J by 5 bases, with 13 bases between. Germline CDR1 and CDR2: MGHRA and YSYEKL. This CDR3 has 16 amino acids. CDR3 bases: TGCGCCAGCAGCCAAGATGTTATCGGGGGAAATGAAAAACTGTTTTTT. This sequence encodes CASSQDVIGGNEKLFF.

This clonotype was seen a handful of times. The J gene is TRBJ2-7, the V gene TRBV6-5; D is possibly TRBD1 or TRBD2 (5 bases each). Deletions cut 5 bases from V and 1 base from J, with 12 bases between. Looked up from germline, CDR1 is MNHEY and CDR2 is SVGAGI. This CDR3 region has 14 residues. This CDR3 reads CASSARWGSYEQYF. As DNA, the CDR3 is TGTGCCAGCAGTGCGCGGTGGGGGTCCTACGAGCAGTACTTC.

This chain uses TRBV7-2 with TRBJ1-2; the D is unclear. Trimming removed 1 base at V and 8 bases at J, with 11 bases between. In germline, CDR1 is SGHTA, CDR2 FQGNSA. The CDR3 length is 13 residues. The CDR3: CASSLDTFEGYTF. Here the CDR3 DNA reads TGTGCCAGCAGCTTAGATACATTTGAAGGCTACACCTTC.